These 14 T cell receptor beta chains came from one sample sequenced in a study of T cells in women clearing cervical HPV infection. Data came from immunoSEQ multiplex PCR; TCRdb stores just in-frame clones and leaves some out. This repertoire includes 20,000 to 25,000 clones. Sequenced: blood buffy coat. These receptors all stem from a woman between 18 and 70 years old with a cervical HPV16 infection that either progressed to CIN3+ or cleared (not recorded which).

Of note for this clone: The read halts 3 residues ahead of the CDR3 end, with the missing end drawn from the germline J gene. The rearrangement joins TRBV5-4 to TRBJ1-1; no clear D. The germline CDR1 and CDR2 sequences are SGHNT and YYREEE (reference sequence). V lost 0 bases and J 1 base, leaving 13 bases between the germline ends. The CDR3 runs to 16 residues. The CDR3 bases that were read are TGTGCCAGCAGCTTGGGGGCCGGAACGAGGAACACTGAA. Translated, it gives CASSLGAGTRNTE. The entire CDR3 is CASSLGAGTRNTEAFF. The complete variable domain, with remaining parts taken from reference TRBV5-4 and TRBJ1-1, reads ETGVTQSPTHLIKTRGQQVTLRCSSQSGHNTVSWYQQALGQGPQFIFQYYREEENGRGNFPPRFSGLQFPNYSSELNVNALELDDSALYLCASSLGAGTRNTEAFFGQGTRLTVV.

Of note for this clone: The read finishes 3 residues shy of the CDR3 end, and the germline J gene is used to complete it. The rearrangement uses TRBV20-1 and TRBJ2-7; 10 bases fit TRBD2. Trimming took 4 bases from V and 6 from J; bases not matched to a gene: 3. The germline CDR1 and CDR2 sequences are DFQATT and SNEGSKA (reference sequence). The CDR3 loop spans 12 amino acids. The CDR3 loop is CSATSGGSEQYF. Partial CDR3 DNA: TGCAGTGCTACTAGCGGGGGTAGCGAG.

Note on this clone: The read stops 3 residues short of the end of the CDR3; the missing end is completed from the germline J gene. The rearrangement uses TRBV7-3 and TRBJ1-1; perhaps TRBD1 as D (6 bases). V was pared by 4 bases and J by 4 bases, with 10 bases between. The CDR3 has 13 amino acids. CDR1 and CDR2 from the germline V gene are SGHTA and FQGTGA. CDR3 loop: CASSSQGATEAFF. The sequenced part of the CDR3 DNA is TGTGCCAGCAGCTCACAGGGTGCCACTGAA.

CDR3 residues: CASNLATDTQYF. CDR3 bases read: TGTGCCAGCAATCTAGCGACAGATACG. The rearrangement uses TRBV2 and TRBJ2-3; a possible D gene is TRBD2 (6 bases). The read ends 3 residues early relative to the CDR3; the germline J gene fills the gap. The CDR3 covers 12 residues. CDR1 SNHLY and CDR2 FYNNEI come from the germline V gene. The ends were cut back, 7 bases at V and 3 bases at J, with 8 bases in the middle.

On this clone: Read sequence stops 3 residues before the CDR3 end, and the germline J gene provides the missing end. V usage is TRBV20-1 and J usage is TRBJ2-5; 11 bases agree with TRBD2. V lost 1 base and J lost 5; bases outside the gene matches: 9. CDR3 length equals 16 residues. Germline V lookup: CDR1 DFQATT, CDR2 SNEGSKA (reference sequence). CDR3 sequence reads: CSARGLLAGGYETQYF. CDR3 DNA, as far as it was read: TGCAGTGCTAGAGGATTGCTAGCGGGGGGTTATGAGACC.

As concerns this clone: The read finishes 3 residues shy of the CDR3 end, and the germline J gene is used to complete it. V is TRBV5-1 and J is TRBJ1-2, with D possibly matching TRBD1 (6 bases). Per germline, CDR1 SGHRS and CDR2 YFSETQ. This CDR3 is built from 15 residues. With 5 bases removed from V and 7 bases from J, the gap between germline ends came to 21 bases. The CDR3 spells CASRKEAGEYSGYTF. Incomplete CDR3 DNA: TGCGCCAGCAGGAAGGAGGCAGGGGAATATTCTGGC. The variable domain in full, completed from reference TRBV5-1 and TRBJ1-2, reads KAGVTQTPRYLIKTRGQQVTLSCSPISGHRSVSWYQQTPGQGLQFLFEYFSETQRNKGNFPGRFSGRQFSNSRSEMNVSTLELGDSALYLCASRKEAGEYSGYTFGSGTRLTVV.

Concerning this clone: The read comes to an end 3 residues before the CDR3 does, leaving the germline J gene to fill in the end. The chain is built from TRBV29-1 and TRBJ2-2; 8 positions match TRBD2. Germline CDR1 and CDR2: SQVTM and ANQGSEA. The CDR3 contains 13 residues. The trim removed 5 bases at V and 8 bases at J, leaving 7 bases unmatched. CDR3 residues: CSVFLAGRGELFF. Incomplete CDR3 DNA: TGCAGCGTTTTTCTAGCGGGTCGGGGGGAG.

CDR3 bases read: TGTGCCAGCAGTGAAGGACAGGTTTTCGTGGCCTACGAG. Translated: CASSEGQVFVAYE. From start to end, the CDR3 is CASSEGQVFVAYEQYF. The genes are TRBV2 and TRBJ2-7, with D possibly being TRBD1 (6 bases). The CDR3 goes on 3 residues after the read ends, and that part is filled in from the germline J gene. This CDR3 is 16 amino acids long. V lost 1 base to trimming and J lost 2 bases, with 15 bases between them. Per germline, CDR1 SNHLY and CDR2 FYNNEI.

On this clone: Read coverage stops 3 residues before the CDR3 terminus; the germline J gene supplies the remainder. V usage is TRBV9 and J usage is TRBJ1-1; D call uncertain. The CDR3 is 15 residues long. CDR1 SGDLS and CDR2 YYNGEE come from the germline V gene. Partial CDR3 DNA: TGTGCCAGCAGCGTAGCCCCCAACACAGCTACCGAA. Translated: CASSVAPNTATE. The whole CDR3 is CASSVAPNTATEAFF.

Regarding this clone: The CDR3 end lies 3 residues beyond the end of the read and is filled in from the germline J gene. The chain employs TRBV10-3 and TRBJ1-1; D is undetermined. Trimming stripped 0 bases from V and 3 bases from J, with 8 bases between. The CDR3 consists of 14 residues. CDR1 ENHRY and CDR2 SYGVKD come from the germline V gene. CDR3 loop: CAISESIIDTEAFF. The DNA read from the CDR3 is TGTGCCATCAGTGAGTCAATAATAGACACTGAA.

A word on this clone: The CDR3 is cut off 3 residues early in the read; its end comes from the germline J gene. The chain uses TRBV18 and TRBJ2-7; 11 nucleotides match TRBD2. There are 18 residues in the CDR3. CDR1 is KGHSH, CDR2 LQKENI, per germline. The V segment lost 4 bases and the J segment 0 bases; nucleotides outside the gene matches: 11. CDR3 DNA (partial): TGTGCCAGCTCACAAAAAGTCGCTAGCGGGAGGAGCTCCTACGAG. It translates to CASSQKVASGRSSYE. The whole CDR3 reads CASSQKVASGRSSYEQYF.

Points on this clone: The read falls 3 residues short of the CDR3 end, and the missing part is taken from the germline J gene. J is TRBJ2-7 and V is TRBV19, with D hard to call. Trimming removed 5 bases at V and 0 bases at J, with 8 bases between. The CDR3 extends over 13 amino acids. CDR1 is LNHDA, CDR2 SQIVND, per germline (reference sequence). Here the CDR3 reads CASSPVYSYEQYF. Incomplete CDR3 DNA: TGTGCCAGTAGTCCAGTGTACTCCTACGAG.

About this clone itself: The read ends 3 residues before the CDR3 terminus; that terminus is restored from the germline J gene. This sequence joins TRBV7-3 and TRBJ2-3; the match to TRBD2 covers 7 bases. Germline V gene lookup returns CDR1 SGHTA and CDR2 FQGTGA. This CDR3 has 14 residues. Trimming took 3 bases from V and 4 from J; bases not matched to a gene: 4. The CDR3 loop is CASSLAGASDTQYF. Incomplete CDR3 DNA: TGTGCCAGCAGCTTGGCGGGAGCTTCAGATACG.

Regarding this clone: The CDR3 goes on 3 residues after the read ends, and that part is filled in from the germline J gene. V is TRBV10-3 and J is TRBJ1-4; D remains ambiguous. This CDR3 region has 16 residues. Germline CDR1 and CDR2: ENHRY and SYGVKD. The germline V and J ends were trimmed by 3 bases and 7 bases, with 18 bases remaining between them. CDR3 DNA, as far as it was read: TGTGCCATCAGTGACCCAACGCAAACCGGTGGTGAAAAA. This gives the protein CAISDPTQTGGEK. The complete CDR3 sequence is CAISDPTQTGGEKLFF.